Presented here are 11 T cell receptor beta chains from one specimen sequenced in a study of T-cell reconstitution after alpha-beta-depleted transplantation in children. Library preparation (for TCRbeta) was performed with unique molecular identifiers. TCRdb ran MiXCR on the PCR reads and lists one entry per CDR3 protein. The profile shows almost 500,000 distinct CDR3 sequences, about 10% of them singletons. Sequenced material: PBMCs, taken before TCRalphabeta/CD19-depleted stem cell transplant. Receptors were obtained from a child aged 2 to 15 with inherited bone marrow failure, due to receive a stem cell transplant.

This clonotype was observed a handful of times. The chain links TRBV20-1 to TRBJ2-1; no clear D gene. Germline lookup yields CDR1 DFQATT and CDR2 SNEGSKA (reference sequence). Trimming stripped 3 bases from V and 4 bases from J, with 16 bases between. The CDR3 length is 15 residues. CDR3 loop: CSAREGAKIYNEQFF. In nucleotides, the CDR3 is TGCAGTGCTAGGGAAGGCGCTAAGATTTACAATGAGCAGTTCTTC.

This clonotype came up many times. J is TRBJ2-5 and V is TRBV5-1; unclear D gene. In germline, CDR1 is SGHRS, CDR2 YFSETQ. The CDR3 spans 13 residues. The V gene lost 4 bases and the J gene lost 5 bases, with 12 bases spanning the gap. The CDR3 protein is CASSTAPLETQYF. Written as DNA, the CDR3 is TGCGCCAGCAGCACTGCCCCCTTGGAGACCCAGTACTTC. Full variable domain (outside the CDR3, taken from reference TRBV5-1 and TRBJ2-5): KAGVTQTPRYLIKTRGQQVTLSCSPISGHRSVSWYQQTPGQGLQFLFEYFSETQRNKGNFPGRFSGRQFSNSRSEMNVSTLELGDSALYLCASSTAPLETQYFGPGTRLLVL.

This clonotype was found many times. J is TRBJ1-4 and V is TRBV6-1; tentatively, D is TRBD1 (5 bases). CDR1 MNHNS and CDR2 SASEGT come from the germline V gene. This CDR3 contains 13 residues. Trimming cost V 7 bases and J 8 bases, with 14 bases left between them. The CDR3 DNA reads as TGTGCCAGCAAGGACGGGACGGAAGAAAAACTGTTTTTT. Amino acid sequence: CASKDGTEEKLFF.

This clonotype was found a few times. CDR3 in DNA: TGTGCCAGCAGCCCCGAGTGGAGGACAGGGATTAACTATGGCTACACCTTC. Protein sequence: CASSPEWRTGINYGYTF. This chain connects TRBV3-1 to TRBJ1-2; 8 bases are shared with TRBD1. With 4 bases clipped from V and 1 base from J, the junction kept 11 bases outside the gene matches. The CDR3 totals 17 residues. CDR1 LGHDT and CDR2 YNNKEL come from the germline V gene (reference sequence).

This clonotype has a handful of counts. The chain carries TRBV20-1 and TRBJ1-5; a weak D match, TRBD1 (6 bases). Trimming removed 1 base at V and 2 bases at J, with 12 bases between. The germline CDR1 and CDR2 sequences are DFQATT and SNEGSKA (reference sequence). The CDR3 extends over 15 amino acids. CDR3 region: CSARVAGGRNQPQHF. The CDR3 DNA is TGCAGTGCTAGAGTGGCCGGGGGGCGCAATCAGCCCCAGCATTTT.

The chain joins TRBV2 to TRBJ1-6; 7 bases line up with TRBD1. The CDR3 is 15 amino acids. V lost 2 bases to trimming and J lost 10 bases; unmatched junction nucleotides: 8. In germline, CDR1 is SNHLY, CDR2 FYNNEI. CDR3: CASSELGRGQSPLHF. CDR3 nucleotide sequence: TGTGCCAGCAGTGAATTGGGCAGGGGACAGTCACCCCTCCACTTT.

This clonotype was seen repeatedly, ten times or more. The CDR3 nucleotides read TGTGCCAGCAGCGTAGTAGACAGCTCCTATGGCTACACCTTC. Its protein product is CASSVVDSSYGYTF. The chain employs TRBV9 and TRBJ1-2; D might be TRBD1 (5 bases). The CDR3 is 14 amino acids. Trimming left V 0 bases short and J 4 bases short, with 10 bases between. Germline loops: CDR1 SGDLS, CDR2 YYNGEE.

This clonotype was detected ten times or more. The rearrangement uses TRBV29-1 and TRBJ2-1; 10 bases match TRBD2. CDR1 is SQVTM, CDR2 ANQGSEA, per germline. CDR3 length: 17 amino acids. V shed 2 bases, J shed 4 bases, and the junction held 11 bases outside the gene matches. CDR3 sequence reads: CSVESSLAGVVYNEQFF. CDR3 nucleotide sequence: TGCAGCGTTGAATCAAGCCTAGCGGGAGTAGTGTACAATGAGCAGTTCTTC.

A few counts support this clonotype. The CDR3: CASSHPRAGGPLDEQFF. CDR3 in DNA: TGCGCCAGCAGCCACCCCAGAGCGGGAGGGCCATTGGATGAGCAGTTCTTC. The chain has TRBV4-1 and TRBJ2-1, with 10 positions matching TRBD2. Germline CDR1 reads MGHRA; CDR2 reads YSYEKL. The CDR3 has 17 residues. J gave up 8 bases and V 3 bases, and 13 bases lay outside the gene matches.

The chain uses TRBV6-1 and TRBJ1-2; TRBD1 aligns across 7 bases. This CDR3 region has 16 residues. V gave up 1 base and J gave up 4 bases; unmatched junction bases: 9. The V gene's germline CDR1 is MNHNS and CDR2 SASEGT. Here the CDR3 reads CASSEGPQGWGYGYTF. Here the CDR3 DNA reads TGTGCCAGCAGTGAAGGGCCACAGGGGTGGGGCTATGGCTACACCTTC.

This clonotype was seen at least ten times. The CDR3 sequence is CASSPRLAGIYNEQFF. In DNA form, the CDR3 reads TGTGCCAGCAGCCCTCGACTAGCGGGTATATACAATGAGCAGTTCTTC. V usage is TRBV7-2 and J usage is TRBJ2-1; TRBD2 matches at 10 bases. J lost 4 bases, V lost 5 bases, and 8 bases had no gene match. CDR1 SGHTA and CDR2 FQGNSA come from the germline V gene. The length of the CDR3 is 16 residues.